This T cell receptor (beta chain) derives from a study of T cell repertoires and HLA-DP antigens. Overall study: Donor ages ranged from 18-to-29 to 60-to-69; a couple of men, one woman. General observations from the study: The CD4+ repertoire was not split into naive and memory.

Untouched CD4+ T cells were isolated by negative selection, averaging about 98% purity. Germline assignment: CDR1 MNHEY and CDR2 SVGAGI. V was pared by 2 bases and J by 3 bases, with 8 bases between. CDR3 length: 13 residues. Here immunoSEQ multiplex PCR was the method, and the copy in TCRdb shows in-frame clones only, minus some. The profile shows around 100,000 clones, around 93% of them singletons. With respect to this clone: Antigen: not known.

This chain joins TRBV6-5 and TRBJ2-7; D is unclear. The sequenced sample was CD4+ T cells from PBMCs. The receptor was derived from a woman aged 18-29 years in good health and CMV-seronegative. CDR3 DNA: TGTGCCAGCAGTTACGCTGATGTCTACGAGCAGTACTTC. This translates into CASSYADVYEQYF.